This T cell receptor beta chain was profiled in a study of Ad26.COV2.S vaccination and SARS-CoV-2 variants. Study-level background: Dosing was one shot or two shots 56 days apart. General study points: Marked by substantial breadth, spike-specific CD8+ and CD4+ T cell responses were reportedly seen after vaccination. Breadth measured for non-spike TCRs was similar across vaccine and placebo recipients. The analyses of TCR breadth and depth may have understated the size of total T cell responses.

Treatment: 15 to 20 received Ad26.COV2.S at low or high dose, single or two shots; five or six received placebo; per-sample allocation not given. All samples were drawn on day 63, counting from the first vaccine or placebo injection. Points on this clone: The antigen is not known.

Germline V lookup: CDR1 MNHEY, CDR2 SVGEGT. There are 16 residues in the CDR3. V dropped 6 bases and J dropped 0 bases, with 17 bases sitting between them. Here immunoSEQ multiplex PCR was the method, and the copy in TCRdb shows in-frame clones only, minus some. The sample contains 250,000 or so clones, roughly 85% of which appear only once. The sample consisted of peripheral blood, taken in a trial of Ad26.COV2.S vaccine versus placebo. This chain connects TRBV6-2 or TRBV6-3 to TRBJ1-1, with a possible D match to TRBD1 (5 bases). The receptor's source is a person aged 18 to 59 who received the Ad26.COV2.S COVID-19 vaccine or a placebo. CDR3 sequence: CASSPRQRRMNTEAFF. Here the CDR3 DNA reads TGTGCCAGCAGCCCTCGACAGAGACGGATGAACACTGAAGCTTTCTTT.